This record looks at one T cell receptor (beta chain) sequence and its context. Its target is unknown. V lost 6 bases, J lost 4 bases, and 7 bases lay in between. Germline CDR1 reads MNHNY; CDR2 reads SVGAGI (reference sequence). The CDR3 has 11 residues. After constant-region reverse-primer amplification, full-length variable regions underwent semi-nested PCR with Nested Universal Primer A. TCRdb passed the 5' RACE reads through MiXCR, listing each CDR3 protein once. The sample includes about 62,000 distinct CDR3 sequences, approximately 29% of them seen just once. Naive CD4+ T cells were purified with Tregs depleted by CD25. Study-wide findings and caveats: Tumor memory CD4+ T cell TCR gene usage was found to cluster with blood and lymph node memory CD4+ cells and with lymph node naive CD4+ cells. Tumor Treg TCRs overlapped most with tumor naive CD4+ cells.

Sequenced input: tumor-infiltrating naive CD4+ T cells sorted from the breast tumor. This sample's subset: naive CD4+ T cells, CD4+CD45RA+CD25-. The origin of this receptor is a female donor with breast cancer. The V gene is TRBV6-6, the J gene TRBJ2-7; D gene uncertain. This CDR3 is CASSTTYEQYF. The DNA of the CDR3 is TGTGCCAGCAGCACCACGTACGAGCAGTACTTC.